These T cell receptor beta chains were read from a single sample in a study of T cell repertoires in cytomegalovirus infection. TCRdb processed the reads anew with MiXCR; each CDR3 protein has one entry. The table records hundreds of thousands of distinct CDR3 sequences, under 40% of them present only once. Sequencing was carried out using PBMCs. The source is a human donor in good health (CMV status not recorded). Some clones in this sample may be carry-over from other donors' samples. CDR3s include the opening cysteine and the closing phenylalanine or tryptophan. A D gene is named only where the DNA matches it firmly. For some rows the clone size is stated as once, few or many, or as a class when expanded; others skip it.

>.|.|TRBJ1-2|TRBV6-6
CASSEWDSRSYGYTF
TGTGCCAGCAGTGAGTGGGACTCTCGATCCTATGGCTACACCTTC
>.|many|TRBJ2-3|TRBV7-8
CASSLASQPTDTQYF
TGTGCCAGCAGCTTAGCGTCACAGCCCACAGATACGCAGTATTTT
>TRBD2|.|TRBJ2-1|TRBV7-2
CASSLAPPSGGAVKLF
TGTGCCAGCAGCTTAGCGCCCCCCAGCGGGGGGGCGGTGAAGTTATTC
>.|few|TRBJ1-2|TRBV6-2/TRBV6-3
CASSYSINNGYTF
TGTGCCAGCAGTTACTCGATAAATAATGGCTACACCTTC
>TRBD1|few|TRBJ1-1|TRBV2
CASTRTGQGPSAFF
TGTGCCAGCACTCGAACGGGACAGGGGCCATCAGCTTTCTTT
>.|many|TRBJ1-3|TRBV7-8
CASSSSPHRSGNTIYF
TGTGCCAGCAGCTCCTCGCCCCACCGCTCTGGAAACACCATATATTTT
>.|few|TRBJ1-1|TRBV5-6
CASSLAPRGGAEAFF
TGTGCCAGCAGCTTGGCCCCCAGGGGAGGGGCTGAAGCTTTCTTT
>.|.|TRBJ1-5|TRBV29-1
CSVAQGSLPNQPQHF
TGCAGCGTGGCCCAGGGATCTCTCCCTAATCAGCCCCAGCATTTT
>TRBD2|few|TRBJ2-2|TRBV19
CASNRREGPTGELFF
TGTGCCAGTAACCGACGGGAGGGCCCCACCGGGGAGCTGTTTTTT
>TRBD1|.|TRBJ1-1|TRBV6-8
CASSPGQGAPGTEAFF
TGTGCCAGCAGTCCGGGACAGGGGGCGCCGGGCACTGAAGCTTTCTTT
>.|.|TRBJ1-1|TRBV28
CASSLTPPSEAFF
TGTGCCAGCAGCCTCACTCCGCCCAGTGAAGCTTTCTTT
>.|few|TRBJ1-3|TRBV12-3/TRBV12-4
CATNFGGNRNTIYF
TGTGCCACCAATTTCGGGGGAAACCGAAACACCATATATTTT
>.|.|TRBJ1-5|TRBV7-2
CASSLVGGQGYQPQHF
TGTGCCAGCAGCTTAGTTGGGGGGCAGGGCTATCAGCCCCAGCATTTT
>.|few|TRBJ1-2|TRBV5-4
CASTAGGSGYGYTF
TGTGCCAGCACCGCCGGAGGCAGCGGCTATGGCTACACCTTC
>TRBD1|.|TRBJ2-7|TRBV5-4
CASSPSTGTHEQYF
TGTGCCAGCAGCCCGTCGACAGGGACCCACGAGCAGTACTTC
>.|many|TRBJ1-6|TRBV12-3/TRBV12-4
CASRRRDFQLSSYNSPLHF
TGTGCCAGCAGACGACGGGACTTCCAGCTTAGCTCCTATAATTCACCCCTCCACTTT
>.|.|TRBJ1-1|TRBV27
CASSRWGLGVNTEAFF
TGTGCCAGCAGTCGGTGGGGGTTGGGGGTGAACACTGAAGCTTTCTTT
>.|.|TRBJ2-5|TRBV18
CASSSTQRVQETQYF
TGTGCCAGCTCGTCCACCCAACGGGTACAAGAGACCCAGTACTTC
>TRBD1|few|TRBJ2-7|TRBV6-1
CASSVLGQPSYEQYF
TGTGCCAGCTCGGTTTTGGGACAGCCCTCCTACGAGCAGTACTTC
>TRBD2|few|TRBJ2-1|TRBV3-1
CASSRTRFYEQFF
TGTGCCAGCAGCCGGACTAGATTTTATGAGCAGTTCTTC
>.|few|TRBJ1-6|TRBV6-6
CASRTRSSYNSPLHF
TGTGCCAGCAGGACTAGGAGCTCCTATAATTCACCCCTCCACTTT
>.|.|TRBJ1-1|TRBV7-6
CASSLGGGGYNTEAFF
TGTGCCAGCAGCTTAGGGGGGGGGGGGTATAACACTGAAGCTTTCTTT
>.|.|TRBJ1-5|TRBV2
CASSEMRVEQPQHF
TGTGCCAGCAGTGAAATGAGGGTAGAACAGCCCCAGCATTTT
>.|.|TRBJ2-1|TRBV20-1
CSASNPQRNSYNEQFF
TGCAGTGCTAGTAATCCGCAGCGCAACTCCTACAATGAGCAGTTCTTC
>.|.|TRBJ2-3|TRBV3-1
CASSQVRTSTDTQYF
TGTGCCAGCAGCCAAGTTAGGACTAGCACAGATACGCAGTATTTT
>.|.|TRBJ2-7|TRBV7-2
CASSLVGGAGREQYF
TGTGCCAGCAGCTTAGTCGGTGGCGCGGGACGCGAGCAGTACTTC
>TRBD2|.|TRBJ2-7|TRBV28
CATTSGTSGYEQYF
TGTGCCACCACTTCCGGGACTAGCGGCTACGAGCAGTACTTC
>TRBD2|.|TRBJ2-1|TRBV7-9
CASSLLASGDYNEQFF
TGTGCCAGCAGCTTATTGGCTAGCGGGGACTACAATGAGCAGTTCTTC
>TRBD2|.|TRBJ2-3|TRBV20-1
CSAFDSGRLSDTQYF
TGCAGTGCTTTTGATAGCGGGCGACTGTCAGATACGCAGTATTTT
>.|.|TRBJ2-3|TRBV7-9
CASSLGSGSDTQYF
TGTGCCAGCAGCTTAGGTTCGGGGTCAGATACGCAGTATTTT
>.|.|TRBJ1-1|TRBV12-3/TRBV12-4
CASSPTVGGAFF
TGTGCCAGCAGTCCCACAGTGGGGGGAGCTTTCTTT
>.|.|TRBJ2-4|TRBV28
CASSLRQTLAKNIQYF
TGTGCCAGCAGTTTAAGACAGACACTAGCCAAAAACATTCAGTACTTC
>TRBD2|.|TRBJ2-1|TRBV10-2
CASSGRGGPYNEQFF
TGCGCCAGCAGCGGGCGGGGGGGGCCCTACAATGAGCAGTTCTTC
>.|few|TRBJ1-2|TRBV6-6
CASSYGWEEDGYTF
TGTGCCAGCAGTTACGGCTGGGAAGAGGATGGCTACACCTTC
>TRBD1|many|TRBJ2-1|TRBV7-8
CASSLDRVNEQFF
TGTGCCAGCAGCTTGGACAGGGTAAATGAGCAGTTCTTC
>.|few|TRBJ2-5|TRBV19
CASSGQVRETQYF
TGTGCCAGTAGTGGGCAAGTAAGAGAGACCCAGTACTTC
>.|few|TRBJ2-7|TRBV10-1
CASSWDTGRVSYEQYF
TGCGCCAGCAGCTGGGATACAGGGAGAGTTTCCTACGAGCAGTACTTC